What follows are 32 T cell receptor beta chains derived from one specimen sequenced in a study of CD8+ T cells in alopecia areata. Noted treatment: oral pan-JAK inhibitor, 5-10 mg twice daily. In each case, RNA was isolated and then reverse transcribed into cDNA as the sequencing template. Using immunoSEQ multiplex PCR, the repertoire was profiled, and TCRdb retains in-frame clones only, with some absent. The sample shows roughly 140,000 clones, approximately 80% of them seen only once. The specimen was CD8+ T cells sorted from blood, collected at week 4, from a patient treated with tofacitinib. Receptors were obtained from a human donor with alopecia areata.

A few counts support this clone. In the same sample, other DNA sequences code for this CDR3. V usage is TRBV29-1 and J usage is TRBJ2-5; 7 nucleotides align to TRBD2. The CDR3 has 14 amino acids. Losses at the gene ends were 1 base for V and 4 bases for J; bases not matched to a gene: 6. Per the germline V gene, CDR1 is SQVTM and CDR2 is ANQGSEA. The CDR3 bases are TGCAGCGTTGAAGGAGGGGAGGGAAGAGAGACCCAGTACTTC. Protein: CSVEGGEGRETQYF.

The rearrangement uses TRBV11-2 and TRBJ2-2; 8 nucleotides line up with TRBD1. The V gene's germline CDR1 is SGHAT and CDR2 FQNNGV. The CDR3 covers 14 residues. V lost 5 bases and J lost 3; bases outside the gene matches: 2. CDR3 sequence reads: CASSQTGDTGELFF. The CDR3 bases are TGTGCCAGCAGCCAGACAGGGGACACCGGGGAGCTGTTTTTT.

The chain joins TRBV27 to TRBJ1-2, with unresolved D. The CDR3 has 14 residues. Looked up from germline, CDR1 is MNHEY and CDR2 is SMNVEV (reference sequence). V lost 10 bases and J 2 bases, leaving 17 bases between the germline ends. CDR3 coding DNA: TGTGCCACCTCCACGGCAGATCAGAACTATGGCTACACCTTC. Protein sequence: CATSTADQNYGYTF.

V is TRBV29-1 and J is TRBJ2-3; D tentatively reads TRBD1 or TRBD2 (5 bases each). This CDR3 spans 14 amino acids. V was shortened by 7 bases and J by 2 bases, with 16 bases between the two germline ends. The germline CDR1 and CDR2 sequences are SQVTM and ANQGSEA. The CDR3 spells CSARRVGDTDTQYF. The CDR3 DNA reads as TGCAGCGCCCGCCGCGTGGGGGACACAGATACGCAGTATTTT.

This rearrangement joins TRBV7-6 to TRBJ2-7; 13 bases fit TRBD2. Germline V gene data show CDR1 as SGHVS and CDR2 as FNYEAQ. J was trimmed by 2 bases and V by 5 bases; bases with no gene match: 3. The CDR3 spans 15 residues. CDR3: CASSPGTSGAYEQYF. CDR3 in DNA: TGTGCCAGCAGCCCTGGGACTAGCGGGGCCTACGAGCAGTACTTC.

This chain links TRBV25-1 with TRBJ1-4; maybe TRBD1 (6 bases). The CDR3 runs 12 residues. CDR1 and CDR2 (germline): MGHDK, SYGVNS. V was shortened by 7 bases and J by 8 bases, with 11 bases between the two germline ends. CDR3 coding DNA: TGTGCCAGCACGGACAGCCAGGAAAAACTGTTTTTT. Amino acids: CASTDSQEKLFF.

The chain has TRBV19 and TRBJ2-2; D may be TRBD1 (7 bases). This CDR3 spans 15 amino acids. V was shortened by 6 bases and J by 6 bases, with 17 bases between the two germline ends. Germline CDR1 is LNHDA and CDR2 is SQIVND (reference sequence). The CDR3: CASRNRGGRSGELFF. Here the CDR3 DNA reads TGTGCCAGTAGGAACAGGGGAGGTCGTTCCGGGGAGCTGTTTTTT.

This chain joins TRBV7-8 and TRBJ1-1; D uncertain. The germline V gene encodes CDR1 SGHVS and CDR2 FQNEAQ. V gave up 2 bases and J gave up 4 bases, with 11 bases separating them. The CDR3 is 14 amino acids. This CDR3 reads CASSLPGSSTEAFF. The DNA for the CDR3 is TGTGCCAGCAGCTTACCAGGCAGCAGCACTGAAGCTTTCTTT.

CDR3: CASSPSFANRDDTQYF. The CDR3 nucleotides read TGTGCCAGCAGTCCAAGCTTTGCCAACCGGGACGATACGCAGTATTTT. The chain combines TRBV11-2 with TRBJ2-3, with D perhaps matching TRBD1 or TRBD2 (5 bases each). With 6 bases removed from V and 6 bases from J, the gap between germline ends came to 22 bases. This CDR3 is built from 16 residues. Per the germline V gene, CDR1 is SGHAT and CDR2 is FQNNGV. The full variable domain, with the rest looked up from reference TRBV11-2 and TRBJ2-3, is EAGVAQSPRYKIIEKRQSVAFWCNPISGHATLYWYQQILGQGPKLLIQFQNNGVVDDSQLPKDRFSAERLKGVDSTLKIQPAKLEDSAVYLCASSPSFANRDDTQYFGPGTRLTVL.

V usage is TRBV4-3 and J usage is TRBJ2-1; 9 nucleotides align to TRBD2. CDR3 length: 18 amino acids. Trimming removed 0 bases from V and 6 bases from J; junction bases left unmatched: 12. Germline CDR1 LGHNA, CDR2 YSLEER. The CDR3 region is CASSQDKGSGGSLNEQFF. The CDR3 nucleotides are TGCGCCAGCAGCCAAGATAAGGGGAGCGGGGGGTCCCTCAATGAGCAGTTCTTC.

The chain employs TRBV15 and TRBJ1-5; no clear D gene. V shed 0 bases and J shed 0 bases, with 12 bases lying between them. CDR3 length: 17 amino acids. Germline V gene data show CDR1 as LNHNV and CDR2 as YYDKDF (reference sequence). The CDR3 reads CATSRDWAINSNQPQHF. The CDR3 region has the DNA TGTGCCACCAGCAGAGATTGGGCGATTAATAGCAATCAGCCCCAGCATTTT.

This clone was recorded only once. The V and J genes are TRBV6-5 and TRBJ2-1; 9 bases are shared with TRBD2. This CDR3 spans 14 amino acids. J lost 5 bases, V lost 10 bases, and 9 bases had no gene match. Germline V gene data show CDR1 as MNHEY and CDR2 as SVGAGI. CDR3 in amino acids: CATQLIAGDNEQFF. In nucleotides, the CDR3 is TGTGCCACACAATTAATAGCGGGGGACAATGAGCAGTTCTTC.

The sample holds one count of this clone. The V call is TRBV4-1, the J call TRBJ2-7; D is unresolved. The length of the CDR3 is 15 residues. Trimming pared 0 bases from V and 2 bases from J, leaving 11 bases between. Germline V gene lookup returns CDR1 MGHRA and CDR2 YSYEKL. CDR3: CASSQERSTTYEQYF. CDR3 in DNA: TGCGCCAGCAGCCAAGAAAGGAGTACCACCTACGAGCAGTACTTC.

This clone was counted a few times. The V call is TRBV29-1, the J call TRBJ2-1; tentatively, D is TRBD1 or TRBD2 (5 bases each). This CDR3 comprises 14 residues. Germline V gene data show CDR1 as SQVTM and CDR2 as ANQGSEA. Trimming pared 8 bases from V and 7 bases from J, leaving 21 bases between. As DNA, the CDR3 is TGCAGCTTTCGGGCAGGGCGCGGGCGGAATGAGCAGTTCTTC. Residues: CSFRAGRGRNEQFF.

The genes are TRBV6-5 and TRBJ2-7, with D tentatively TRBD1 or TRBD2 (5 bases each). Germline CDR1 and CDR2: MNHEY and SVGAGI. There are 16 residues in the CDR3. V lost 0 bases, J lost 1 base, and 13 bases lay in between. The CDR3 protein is CASSYSTGTDSYEQYF. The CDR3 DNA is TGTGCCAGCAGTTACTCGACCGGGACGGATTCCTACGAGCAGTACTTC.

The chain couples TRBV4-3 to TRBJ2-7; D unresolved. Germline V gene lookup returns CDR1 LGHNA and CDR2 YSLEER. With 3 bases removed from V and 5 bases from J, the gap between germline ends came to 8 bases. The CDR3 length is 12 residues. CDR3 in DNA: TGCGCCAGCAGCCAGACCGGCGACGAGCAGTACTTC. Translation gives CASSQTGDEQYF.

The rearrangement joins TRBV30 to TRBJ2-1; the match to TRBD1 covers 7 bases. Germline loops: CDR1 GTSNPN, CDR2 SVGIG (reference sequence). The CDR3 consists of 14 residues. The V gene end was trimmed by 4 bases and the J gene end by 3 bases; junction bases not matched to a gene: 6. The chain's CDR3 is CAWTGRDSYNEQFF. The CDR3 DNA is TGTGCCTGGACCGGAAGGGACAGCTACAATGAGCAGTTCTTC.

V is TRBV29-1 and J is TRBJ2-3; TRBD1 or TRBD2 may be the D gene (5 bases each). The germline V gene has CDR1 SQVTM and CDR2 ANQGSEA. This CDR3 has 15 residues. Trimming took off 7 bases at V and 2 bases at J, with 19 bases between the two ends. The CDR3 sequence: CSAAYWGSATDTQYF. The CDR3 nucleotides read TGCAGCGCGGCGTATTGGGGGTCTGCCACAGATACGCAGTATTTT.

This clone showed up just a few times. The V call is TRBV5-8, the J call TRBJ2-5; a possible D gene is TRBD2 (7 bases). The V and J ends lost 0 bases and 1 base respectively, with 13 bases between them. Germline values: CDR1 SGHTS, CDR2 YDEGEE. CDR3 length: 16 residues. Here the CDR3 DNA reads TGTGCCAGCAGCTTGGATGGGCGGGGGCCCCAAGAGACCCAGTACTTC. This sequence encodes CASSLDGRGPQETQYF.

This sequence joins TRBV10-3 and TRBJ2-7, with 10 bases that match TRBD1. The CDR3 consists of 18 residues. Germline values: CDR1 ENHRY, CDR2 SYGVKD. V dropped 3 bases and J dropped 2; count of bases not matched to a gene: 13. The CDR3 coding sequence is TGTGCCATCAGTGAACCGTTTCAGACAGGGGGCCTTACCTACGAGCAGTACTTC. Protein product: CAISEPFQTGGLTYEQYF.

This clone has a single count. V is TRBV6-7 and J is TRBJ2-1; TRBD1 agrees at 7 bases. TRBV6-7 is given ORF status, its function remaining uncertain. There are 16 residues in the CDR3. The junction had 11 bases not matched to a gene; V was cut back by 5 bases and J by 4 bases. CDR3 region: CASSTQTGWVYNEQFF. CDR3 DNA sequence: TGTGCCAGCAGTACCCAGACAGGGTGGGTTTACAATGAGCAGTTCTTC.

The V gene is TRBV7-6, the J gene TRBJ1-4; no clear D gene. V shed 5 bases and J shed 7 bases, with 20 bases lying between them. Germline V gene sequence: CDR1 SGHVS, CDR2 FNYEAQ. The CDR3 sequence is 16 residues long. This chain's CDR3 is CASSPSEGLYGEKLFF. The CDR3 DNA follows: TGTGCCAGCAGCCCATCAGAAGGTCTATATGGTGAAAAACTGTTTTTT.

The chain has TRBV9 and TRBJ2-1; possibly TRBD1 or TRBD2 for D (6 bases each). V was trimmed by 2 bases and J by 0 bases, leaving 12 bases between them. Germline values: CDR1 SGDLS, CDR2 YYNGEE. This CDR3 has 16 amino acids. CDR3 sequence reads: CASSVGRGPSYNEQFF. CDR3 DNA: TGTGCCAGCAGCGTGGGACGGGGGCCCTCCTACAATGAGCAGTTCTTC.

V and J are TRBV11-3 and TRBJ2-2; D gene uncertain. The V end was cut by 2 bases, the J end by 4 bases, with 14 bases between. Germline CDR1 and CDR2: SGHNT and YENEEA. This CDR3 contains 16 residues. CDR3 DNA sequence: TGTGCCAGCAGCTTATATTCGGGCCATGCCACCGGGGAGCTGTTTTTT. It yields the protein CASSLYSGHATGELFF.

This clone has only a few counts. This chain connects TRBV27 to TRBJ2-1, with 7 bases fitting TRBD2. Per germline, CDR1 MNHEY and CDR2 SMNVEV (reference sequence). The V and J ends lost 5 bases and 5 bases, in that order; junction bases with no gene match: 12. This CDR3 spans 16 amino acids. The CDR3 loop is CASSPLGRRDNNEQFF. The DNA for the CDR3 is TGTGCCAGCAGTCCCCTCGGGAGGAGGGATAACAATGAGCAGTTCTTC.

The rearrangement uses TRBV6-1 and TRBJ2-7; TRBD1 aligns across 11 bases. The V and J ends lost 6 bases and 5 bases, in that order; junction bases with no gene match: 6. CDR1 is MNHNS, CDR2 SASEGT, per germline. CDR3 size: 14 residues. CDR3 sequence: CASRTDRGRDEQYF. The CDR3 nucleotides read TGTGCCAGCAGAACGGACAGGGGGCGCGACGAGCAGTACTTC.

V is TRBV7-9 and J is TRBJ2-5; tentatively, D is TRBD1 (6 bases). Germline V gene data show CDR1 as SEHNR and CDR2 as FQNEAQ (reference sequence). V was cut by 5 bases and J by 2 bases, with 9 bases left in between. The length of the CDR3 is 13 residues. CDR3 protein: CASSKGTQETQYF. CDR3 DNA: TGTGCCAGCAGCAAAGGGACACAAGAGACCCAGTACTTC.

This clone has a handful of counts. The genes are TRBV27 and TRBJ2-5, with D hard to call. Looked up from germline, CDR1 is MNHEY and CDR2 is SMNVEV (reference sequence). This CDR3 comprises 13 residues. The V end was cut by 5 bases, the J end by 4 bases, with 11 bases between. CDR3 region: CASSPEDLETQYF. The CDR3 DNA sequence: TGTGCCAGCAGTCCAGAGGACCTAGAGACCCAGTACTTC.

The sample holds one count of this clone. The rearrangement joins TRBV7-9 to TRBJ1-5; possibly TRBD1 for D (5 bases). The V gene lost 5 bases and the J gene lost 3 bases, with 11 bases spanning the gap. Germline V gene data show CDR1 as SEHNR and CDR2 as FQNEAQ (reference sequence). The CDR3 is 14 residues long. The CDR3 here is CASSVDSLNQPQHF. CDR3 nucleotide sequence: TGTGCCAGCAGCGTTGACAGTCTCAATCAGCCCCAGCATTTT.

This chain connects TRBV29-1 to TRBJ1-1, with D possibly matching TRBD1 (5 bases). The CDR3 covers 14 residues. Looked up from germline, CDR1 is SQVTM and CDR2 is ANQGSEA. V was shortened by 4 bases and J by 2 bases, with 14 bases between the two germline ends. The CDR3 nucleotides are TGCAGCGTTGGAGGGACCCTAGCCAACACTGAAGCTTTCTTT. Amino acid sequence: CSVGGTLANTEAFF.

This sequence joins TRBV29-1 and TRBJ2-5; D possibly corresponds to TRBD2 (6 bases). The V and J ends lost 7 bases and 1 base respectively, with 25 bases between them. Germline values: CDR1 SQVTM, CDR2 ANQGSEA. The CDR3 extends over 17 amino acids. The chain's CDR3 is CSACPDGLIQAQETQYF. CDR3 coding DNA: TGCAGCGCCTGCCCGGACGGACTAATTCAGGCCCAAGAGACCCAGTACTTC.

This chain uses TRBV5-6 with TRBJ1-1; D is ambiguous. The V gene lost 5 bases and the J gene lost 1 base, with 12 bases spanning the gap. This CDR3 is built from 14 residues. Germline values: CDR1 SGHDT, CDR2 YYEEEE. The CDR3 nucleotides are TGTGCCAGCAGATGGGGAGTCTCGAACACTGAAGCTTTCTTT. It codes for CASRWGVSNTEAFF.